These 27 T cell receptor beta chains came from one sample sequenced in a study of shared clonotypes between healthy human individuals. Only CD45RO-negative cells positively selected for CCR7 counted as naive CD8 cells, so terminally differentiated effector memory CD45RA+ cells were excluded. Profiling relied on immunoSEQ multiplex PCR, and the TCRdb table lists in-frame clones only, not all of them. The table has roughly 590,000 clones, 95% seen once; the top ten hold around 0.11%. Input material: naive CD8+ T cells sorted from blood. These receptors were collected from a woman in her twenties or thirties in good health.

The chain is built from TRBV11-2 and TRBJ1-2; D is undetermined. Germline V gene lookup returns CDR1 SGHAT and CDR2 FQNNGV. This CDR3 has 13 amino acids. V dropped 3 bases and J dropped 3 bases, with 8 bases sitting between them. CDR3 region: CASSFEGDYGYTF. CDR3 DNA sequence: TGTGCCAGCAGCTTCGAGGGCGACTATGGCTACACCTTC. Full variable domain (remainder filled in from reference TRBV11-2 and TRBJ1-2): EAGVAQSPRYKIIEKRQSVAFWCNPISGHATLYWYQQILGQGPKLLIQFQNNGVVDDSQLPKDRFSAERLKGVDSTLKIQPAKLEDSAVYLCASSFEGDYGYTFGSGTRLTVV.

The CDR3 is CASSQFKNSNTEAFF. CDR3 nucleotides: TGTGCCAGCAGCCAATTTAAGAATTCGAACACTGAAGCTTTCTTT. The chain uses TRBV4-2 and TRBJ1-1, with unresolved D. Germline CDR1 is LGHNA and CDR2 is YNFKEQ. The CDR3 runs 15 residues. V shed 2 bases and J shed 1 base, with 11 bases lying between them.

The chain has TRBV28 and TRBJ2-7, with D uncertain. The germline CDR1 and CDR2 sequences are MDHEN and SYDVKM. V gave up 10 bases and J gave up 0 bases, with 16 bases separating them. The CDR3 consists of 14 residues. The CDR3 region is CATTEHVSSYEQYF. For the CDR3, the DNA is TGTGCCACCACCGAGCACGTCAGCTCCTACGAGCAGTACTTC.

In its sample, this clone was seen once. The chain uses TRBV9 and TRBJ2-1, with a tentative D call TRBD2 (6 bases). Trimming took off 0 bases at V and 0 bases at J, with 10 bases between the two ends. CDR3 length equals 16 residues. Germline CDR1 and CDR2: SGDLS and YYNGEE. CDR3 sequence: CASSVGIADSYNEQFF. Here the CDR3 DNA reads TGTGCCAGCAGCGTAGGGATAGCGGACTCCTACAATGAGCAGTTCTTC. Looking up the rest from reference TRBV9 and TRBJ2-1 gives the full variable domain: DSGVTQTPKHLITATGQRVTLRCSPRSGDLSVYWYQQSLDQGLQFLIQYYNGEERAKGNILERFSAQQFPDLHSELNLSSLELGDSALYFCASSVGIADSYNEQFFGPGTRLTVL.

For this clone: The sample carries other DNA sequences with the same CDR3. This sequence joins TRBV11-2 and TRBJ2-1, with 7 bases matching TRBD2. CDR1 and CDR2 (germline): SGHAT, FQNNGV. J gave up 4 bases and V 5 bases, and 2 bases lay outside the gene matches. The CDR3 covers 13 residues. CDR3 protein: CASSLAEYNEQFF. The CDR3 DNA sequence: TGTGCCAGCAGCCTAGCGGAATACAATGAGCAGTTCTTC.

The chain links TRBV12-5 to TRBJ2-1; TRBD2 matches 11 bases. Per the germline V gene, CDR1 is LGHNT and CDR2 is FRNRAP. The CDR3 spans 17 residues. The trim removed 3 bases at V and 6 bases at J, leaving 10 bases unmatched. Here the CDR3 DNA reads TGTGCTAGTGGTTTAGTAGCCGGGACTAGCGGAGCCAATGAGCAGTTCTTC. Protein: CASGLVAGTSGANEQFF.

This sequence joins TRBV7-9 and TRBJ1-2; a possible D gene is TRBD1 (6 bases). V lost 5 bases and J 1 base, leaving 11 bases between the germline ends. Germline V gives CDR1 SEHNR, CDR2 FQNEAQ (reference sequence). The CDR3 spans 14 residues. The CDR3: CASSPGVINYGYTF. CDR3 sequence (DNA): TGTGCCAGCAGCCCAGGGGTGATTAACTATGGCTACACCTTC. The full variable domain, its missing parts supplied by reference TRBV7-9 and TRBJ1-2, is DTGVSQNPRHKITKRGQNVTFRCDPISEHNRLYWYRQTLGQGPEFLTYFQNEAQLEKSRLLSDRFSAERPKGSFSTLEIQRTEQGDSAMYLCASSPGVINYGYTFGSGTRLTVV.

The table lists this clone with a few counts. The chain carries TRBV4-1 and TRBJ1-2; D is unresolved. The CDR3 consists of 15 residues. The germline gives CDR1 MGHRA, CDR2 YSYEKL. V gave up 0 bases and J gave up 5 bases, with 13 bases separating them. CDR3 coding DNA: TGCGCCAGCAGCCAAGATCCGTCGCAGACTTATGGCTACACCTTC. Its translation: CASSQDPSQTYGYTF.

The chain combines TRBV7-3 with TRBJ2-2, with 11 bases matching TRBD2. The CDR3 is made up of 15 amino acids. Germline trimming cut 5 bases from V and 4 bases from J; bases unmatched to any gene: 3. The germline V gene encodes CDR1 SGHTA and CDR2 FQGTGA. CDR3 protein: CASSPGTSGTGELFF. For the CDR3, the DNA is TGTGCCAGCAGCCCAGGGACTAGCGGCACCGGGGAGCTGTTTTTT.

The chain employs TRBV7-2 and TRBJ2-5; 14 bases fit TRBD2. The CDR3 totals 16 residues. Trimming took 3 bases from V and 4 from J; bases not matched to a gene: 4. Germline V gene lookup returns CDR1 SGHTA and CDR2 FQGNSA. For the CDR3, the DNA is TGTGCCAGCAGCTTGACTAGCGGGAGGGCCGCAGAGACCCAGTACTTC. It translates to CASSLTSGRAAETQYF. Looking up the rest from reference TRBV7-2 and TRBJ2-5 gives the full variable domain: GAGVSQSPSNKVTEKGKDVELRCDPISGHTALYWYRQSLGQGLEFLIYFQGNSAPDKSGLPSDRFSAERTGGSVSTLTIQRTQQEDSAVYLCASSLTSGRAAETQYFGPGTRLLVL.

The chain joins TRBV28 to TRBJ2-7, with TRBD2 matching over 8 bases. Germline CDR1 MDHEN, CDR2 SYDVKM. The CDR3 extends over 13 amino acids. With 6 bases clipped from V and 6 bases from J, the junction kept 7 bases outside the gene matches. The CDR3 coding sequence is TGTGCCAGCAGCCCGGGACTAGTTTTCGAGCAGTACTTC. As protein: CASSPGLVFEQYF.

The V and J genes are TRBV19 and TRBJ2-2; 7 bases are shared with TRBD1. Unmatched junction bases numbered 11, after V lost 8 bases and J lost 5 bases. CDR3 length equals 15 residues. CDR1 and CDR2 (germline): LNHDA, SQIVND (reference sequence). The CDR3 loop is CASEVGAGGTGELFF. For the CDR3, the DNA is TGTGCCAGTGAGGTTGGGGCAGGGGGAACCGGGGAGCTGTTTTTT.

The chain employs TRBV2 and TRBJ2-7; possibly TRBD1 for D (5 bases). Trimming removed 2 bases from V and 7 bases from J, with 12 bases in between. This CDR3 is 13 amino acids long. CDR1 is SNHLY, CDR2 FYNNEI, per germline. The CDR3 DNA sequence: TGTGCCAGCAGTGAAATAGACAGACGGGAGCAGTACTTC. Translated, it gives CASSEIDRREQYF.

The rearrangement joins TRBV2 to TRBJ1-2; D not certain. Germline loops: CDR1 SNHLY, CDR2 FYNNEI. V was cut by 2 bases and J by 3 bases, with 13 bases left in between. The CDR3 sequence is 15 residues long. CDR3 nucleotides: TGTGCCAGCAGTGAACCGCAGACCCCGGACTATGGCTACACCTTC. Residues: CASSEPQTPDYGYTF. Filled out from reference TRBV2 and TRBJ1-2, the complete variable domain reads EPEVTQTPSHQVTQMGQEVILRCVPISNHLYFYWYRQILGQKVEFLVSFYNNEISEKSEIFDDQFSVERPDGSNFTLKIRSTKLEDSAMYFCASSEPQTPDYGYTFGSGTRLTVV.

A remark on this clone: This CDR3 is also generated by other DNA sequences in the sample. The CDR3 here is CASSPSGSYEQYF. Written as DNA, the CDR3 is TGTGCCAGCAGTCCTAGCGGGAGTTACGAGCAGTACTTC. This chain links TRBV7-9 with TRBJ2-5; 10 bases agree with TRBD2. The tail of the sequence fits TRBJ2-7 better, so the J call may be wrong. Germline V gene data show CDR1 as SEHNR and CDR2 as FQNEAQ (reference sequence). The CDR3 spans 13 residues.

The genes are TRBV11-2 and TRBJ1-2; 7 bases agree with TRBD1. Germline V gene data show CDR1 as SGHAT and CDR2 as FQNNGV. V was clipped by 6 bases and J by 2 bases; unmatched bases: 12. The CDR3 is 16 residues long. The CDR3 DNA sequence: TGTGCCAGCAGTCATAAACCGACAGGGAGAAACTATGGCTACACCTTC. Protein: CASSHKPTGRNYGYTF.

Points on this clone: An end of the junction does not agree with germline; a read error may underlie this. This sequence joins TRBV5-4 and TRBJ2-7; 7 nucleotides line up with TRBD1. The CDR3 length is 15 residues. The germline CDR1 and CDR2 sequences are SGHNT and YYREEE (reference sequence). In nucleotides, the CDR3 is TGTGCCAGCAGCTCTCATTGGACAGGCACTTACGAGCAGTGCTTC. Amino acids: CASSSHWTGTYEQCF. The complete variable domain, with remaining parts taken from reference TRBV5-4 and TRBJ2-7, reads ETGVTQSPTHLIKTRGQQVTLRCSSQSGHNTVSWYQQALGQGPQFIFQYYREEENGRGNFPPRFSGLQFPNYSSELNVNALELDDSALYLCASSSHWTGTYEQCFGPGTRLTVT.

This chain uses TRBV4-1 with TRBJ2-3, with 10 bases identical to TRBD2. J gave up 0 bases and V 0 bases, and 3 bases lay outside the gene matches. The CDR3 contains 17 residues. CDR1 is MGHRA and CDR2 is YSYEKL in the germline V gene. The CDR3 bases are TGCGCCAGCAGCCAAGATTCGACTAGCGGGAGCACAGATACGCAGTATTTT. Translated, it gives CASSQDSTSGSTDTQYF.

The chain recombines TRBV10-2 with TRBJ1-1; 7 positions match TRBD1. Trimming took 8 bases from V and 4 from J; bases not matched to a gene: 4. The CDR3 runs to 12 residues. Looked up from germline, CDR1 is WSHSY and CDR2 is SAAADI. The CDR3 loop reads CASGQVGTEAFF. CDR3 DNA sequence: TGCGCCAGCGGACAGGTCGGCACTGAAGCTTTCTTT.

The V call is TRBV28, the J call TRBJ1-1, with 7 bases lining up with TRBD1. There are 13 residues in the CDR3. Germline-derived CDR1 and CDR2 are MDHEN and SYDVKM. The trim removed 7 bases at V and 3 bases at J, leaving 5 bases unmatched. CDR3 DNA: TGTGCCAGCACACAGGGGACTTACACTGAAGCTTTCTTT. Its protein product is CASTQGTYTEAFF.

The chain has TRBV27 and TRBJ2-4, with D possibly being TRBD2 (6 bases). CDR3 length: 13 amino acids. V was shortened by 2 bases and J by 6 bases, with 8 bases between the two germline ends. In germline, CDR1 is MNHEY, CDR2 SMNVEV (reference sequence). CDR3 loop: CASSLMGGNIQYF. The CDR3 DNA sequence: TGTGCCAGCAGTTTAATGGGGGGAAACATTCAGTACTTC.

DNA for the CDR3: TGCGCCAGCAGCTTGGCCAGCCTCATCGGGGAGCTGTTTTTT. Its translation: CASSLASLIGELFF. The chain links TRBV5-1 to TRBJ2-2; D ambiguous. The germline V gene encodes CDR1 SGHRS and CDR2 YFSETQ. Between the trimmed V and J ends, which lost 0 bases and 7 bases, there was a span of 10 bases. The CDR3 extends over 14 amino acids.

The CDR3 sequence is CASSDRGRTYEQYF. The CDR3 DNA reads TGTGCCAGCAGTGACCGGGGCAGAACCTACGAGCAGTACTTC. This rearrangement joins TRBV27 to TRBJ2-7, with D tentatively TRBD1 or TRBD2 (5 bases each). Trimming removed 5 bases at V and 2 bases at J, with 13 bases between. This CDR3 comprises 14 residues. Germline CDR1 reads MNHEY; CDR2 reads SMNVEV (reference sequence).

The DNA for the CDR3 is TGTGCCAGCAGTGGATTAAGGGCAGGACGTTATGACTATGGCTACACCTTC. It is translated as CASSGLRAGRYDYGYTF. V gene TRBV25-1 combines with J gene TRBJ1-2; D ambiguous. Trimming took off 4 bases at V and 3 bases at J, with 21 bases between the two ends. CDR1 is MGHDK and CDR2 is SYGVNS in the germline V gene. The CDR3 runs to 17 residues.

V usage is TRBV27 and J usage is TRBJ1-2; maybe TRBD1 (5 bases). V was trimmed by 4 bases and J by 1 base, leaving 10 bases between them. The CDR3 contains 14 residues. CDR1 and CDR2 (germline): MNHEY, SMNVEV (reference sequence). Here the CDR3 reads CASSSGTLNYGYTF. The CDR3 DNA reads TGTGCCAGCAGTTCCGGGACTCTTAACTATGGCTACACCTTC.

The gene calls are TRBV19 and TRBJ1-5; no definite D call. The CDR3 spans 14 residues. V was cut by 5 bases and J by 2 bases, with 10 bases left in between. Germline CDR1 reads LNHDA; CDR2 reads SQIVND (reference sequence). CDR3 nucleotides: TGTGCCAGTAGTTTCCTCTTAGGCAATCAGCCCCAGCATTTT. It codes for CASSFLLGNQPQHF. Full variable domain (outside the CDR3, taken from reference TRBV19 and TRBJ1-5): DGGITQSPKYLFRKEGQNVTLSCEQNLNHDAMYWYRQDPGQGLRLIYYSQIVNDFQKGDIAEGYSVSREKKESFPLTVTSAQKNPTAFYLCASSFLLGNQPQHFGDGTRLSIL.

The chain recombines TRBV9 with TRBJ1-1; TRBD1 matches at 7 bases. Germline V lookup: CDR1 SGDLS, CDR2 YYNGEE. V shed 4 bases and J 5 bases; nucleotides not matched to a gene: 11. This CDR3 has 15 amino acids. CDR3 sequence: CASSTETGRLTEAFF. The DNA for the CDR3 is TGTGCCAGCAGCACAGAGACAGGGCGGTTGACTGAAGCTTTCTTT.